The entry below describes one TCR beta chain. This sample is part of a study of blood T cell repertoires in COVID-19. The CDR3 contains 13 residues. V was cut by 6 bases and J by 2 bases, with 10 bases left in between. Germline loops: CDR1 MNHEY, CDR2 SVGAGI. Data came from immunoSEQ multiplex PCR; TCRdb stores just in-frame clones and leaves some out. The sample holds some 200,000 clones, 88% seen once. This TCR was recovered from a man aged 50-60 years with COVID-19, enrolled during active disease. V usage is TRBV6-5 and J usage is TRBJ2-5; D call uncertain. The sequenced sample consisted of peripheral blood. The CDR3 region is CASSVQRQETQYF. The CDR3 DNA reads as TGTGCCAGCAGCGTACAGAGACAAGAGACCCAGTACTTC.